This TCR beta chain was sequenced during a study of blood T cells in healthy people across ages. This CDR3 spans 15 amino acids. Germline-derived CDR1 and CDR2 are DFQATT and SNEGSKA (reference sequence). A J-beta primer mix and a sample-barcoded 5' primer were used in a second PCR of roughly 7 to 12 cycles. A template-switch adaptor containing 12 random nucleotides labeled each cDNA molecule. Any given sample supplied a minimum of 3 million CDR3-containing paired-end reads. TCRdb passed the 5' RACE reads through MiXCR, listing each CDR3 protein once. The top ten clones hold roughly two fifths of a sample with hundreds of thousands of distinct CDR3 sequences, about 53% of them seen once. In the case of this clonotype: It may be a read error: a sequence one base away is much more abundant.

Sequencing used blood. The sequence was collected from an elderly man in good health. The chain couples TRBV20-1 to TRBJ2-1, with TRBD1 matching over 10 bases. The DNA for the CDR3 is TGCAGCCTCACCCGACGGGACAGGGGCTACAATGAGCAGTTCTTC. It encodes CSLTRRDRGYNEQFF.